This T cell receptor beta chain derives from a study of cytomegalovirus exposure and HLA in healthy donors. Germline CDR1 is SEHNR and CDR2 is FQNEAQ (reference sequence). V was pared by 5 bases and J by 3 bases, with 12 bases between. The CDR3 consists of 14 residues. Whole-study results and caveats: CMV antigen specificity was confirmed in vitro for a few CMV-associated chains. The productive fraction for most TCR beta V segments was about 87% or about 30% in an earlier analysis. In a later analysis, a missense DCLRE1C variant was linked to TCR beta V- and J-gene trimming.

Primers: 60 Vbeta forward and 13 Jbeta reverse. Profiling relied on immunoSEQ multiplex PCR, and the TCRdb table lists in-frame clones only, not all of them. The data contain more than 95,000 clones, less than 80% of them singletons. As to this clone: Antigen unknown.

The chain employs TRBV7-9 and TRBJ2-3, with D possibly TRBD1 on 7 matching bases. Sample: PBMCs. This clonotype was obtained from a woman between 50 and 59 years old in good health and CMV-seropositive. The CDR3 DNA follows: TGTGCCAGCAGCCCTGCAGGGGGGACAGATACGCAGTATTTT. Amino acids: CASSPAGGTDTQYF.